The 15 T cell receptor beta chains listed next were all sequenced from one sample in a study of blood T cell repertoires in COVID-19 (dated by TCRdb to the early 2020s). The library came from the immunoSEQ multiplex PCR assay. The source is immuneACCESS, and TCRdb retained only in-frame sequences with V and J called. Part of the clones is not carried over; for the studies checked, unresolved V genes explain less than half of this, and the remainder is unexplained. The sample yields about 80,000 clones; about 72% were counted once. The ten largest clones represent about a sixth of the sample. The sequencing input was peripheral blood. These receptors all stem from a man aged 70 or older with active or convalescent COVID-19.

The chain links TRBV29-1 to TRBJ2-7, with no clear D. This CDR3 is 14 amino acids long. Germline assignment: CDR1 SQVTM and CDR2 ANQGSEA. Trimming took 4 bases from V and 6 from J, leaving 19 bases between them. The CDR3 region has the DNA TGCAGCGTTGTGTGGGCGACGGCCCTCCCCGAGCAGTACTTC. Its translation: CSVVWATALPEQYF.

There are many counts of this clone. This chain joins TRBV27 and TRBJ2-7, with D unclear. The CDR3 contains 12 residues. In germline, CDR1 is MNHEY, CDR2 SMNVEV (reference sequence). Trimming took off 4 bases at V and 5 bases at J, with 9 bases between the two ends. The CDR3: CASSSRVDEQYF. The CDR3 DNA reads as TGTGCCAGCAGTTCCCGGGTAGACGAGCAGTACTTC.

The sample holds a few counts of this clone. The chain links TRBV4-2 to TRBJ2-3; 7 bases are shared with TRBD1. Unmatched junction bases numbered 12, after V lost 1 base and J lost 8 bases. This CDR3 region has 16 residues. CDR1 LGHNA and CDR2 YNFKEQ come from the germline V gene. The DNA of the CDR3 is TGTGCCAGCAGCCAAGGGGACAGAGTACACAGTGGTACGCAGTATTTT. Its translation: CASSQGDRVHSGTQYF.

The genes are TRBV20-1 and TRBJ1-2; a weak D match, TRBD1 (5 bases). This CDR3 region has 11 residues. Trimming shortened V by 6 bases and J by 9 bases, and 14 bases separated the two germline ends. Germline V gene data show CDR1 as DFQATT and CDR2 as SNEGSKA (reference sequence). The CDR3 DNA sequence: TGCAGTGCGAGCAGGGTAGGGAGCTACACCTTC. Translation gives CSASRVGSYTF.

CDR3 DNA: TGTGCCAGCAGCTTCCAGGCCCGGGATACGCAGTATTTT. Translated, it gives CASSFQARDTQYF. The rearrangement links TRBV7-3 to TRBJ2-3, with D hard to call. V was clipped by 3 bases and J by 6 bases, with 10 bases between them. This CDR3 spans 13 amino acids. Germline CDR1 SGHTA, CDR2 FQGTGA.

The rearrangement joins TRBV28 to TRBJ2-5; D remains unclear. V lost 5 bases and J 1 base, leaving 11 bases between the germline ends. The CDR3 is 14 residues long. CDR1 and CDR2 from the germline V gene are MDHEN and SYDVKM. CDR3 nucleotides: TGTGCCAGCAGTAATGAGCAACTCCAAGAGACCCAGTACTTC. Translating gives CASSNEQLQETQYF. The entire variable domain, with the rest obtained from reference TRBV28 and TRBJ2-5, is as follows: DVKVTQSSRYLVKRTGEKVFLECVQDMDHENMFWYRQDPGLGLRLIYFSYDVKMKEKGDIPEGYSVSREKKERFSLILESASTNQTSMYLCASSNEQLQETQYFGPGTRLLVL.

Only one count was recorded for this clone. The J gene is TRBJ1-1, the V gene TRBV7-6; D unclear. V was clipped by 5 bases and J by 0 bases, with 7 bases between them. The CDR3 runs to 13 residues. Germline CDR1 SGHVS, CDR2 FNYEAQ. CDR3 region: CASSPQLNTEAFF. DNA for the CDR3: TGTGCCAGCAGCCCACAACTGAACACTGAAGCTTTCTTT.

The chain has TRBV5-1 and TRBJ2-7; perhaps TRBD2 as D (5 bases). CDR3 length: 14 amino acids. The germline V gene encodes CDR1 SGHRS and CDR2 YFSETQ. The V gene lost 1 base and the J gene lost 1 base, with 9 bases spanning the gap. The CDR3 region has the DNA TGCGCCAGCAGCTTGTCTAGCTATTCCTACGAGCAGTACTTC. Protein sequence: CASSLSSYSYEQYF. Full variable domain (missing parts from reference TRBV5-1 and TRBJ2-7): KAGVTQTPRYLIKTRGQQVTLSCSPISGHRSVSWYQQTPGQGLQFLFEYFSETQRNKGNFPGRFSGRQFSNSRSEMNVSTLELGDSALYLCASSLSSYSYEQYFGPGTRLTVT.

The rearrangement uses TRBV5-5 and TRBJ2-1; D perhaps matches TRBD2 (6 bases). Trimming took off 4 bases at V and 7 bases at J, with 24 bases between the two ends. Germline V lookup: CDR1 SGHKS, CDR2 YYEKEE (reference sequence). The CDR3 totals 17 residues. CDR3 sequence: CASSPSAGSGRTNEQFF. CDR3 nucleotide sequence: TGTGCCAGCAGCCCGTCCGCCGGCAGCGGGCGGACAAATGAGCAGTTCTTC.

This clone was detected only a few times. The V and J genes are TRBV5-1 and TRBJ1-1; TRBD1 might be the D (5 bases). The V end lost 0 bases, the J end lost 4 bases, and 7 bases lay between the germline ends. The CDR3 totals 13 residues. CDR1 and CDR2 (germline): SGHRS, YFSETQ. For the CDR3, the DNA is TGCGCCAGCAGCTTGGCAGGGATCACTGAAGCTTTCTTT. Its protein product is CASSLAGITEAFF.

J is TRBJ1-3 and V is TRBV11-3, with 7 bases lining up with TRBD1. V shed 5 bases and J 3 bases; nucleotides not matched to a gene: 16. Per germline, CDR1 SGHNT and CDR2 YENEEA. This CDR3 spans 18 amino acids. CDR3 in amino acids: CASSPKNRGTEVGNTIYF. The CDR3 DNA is TGTGCCAGCAGCCCAAAAAACCGGGGGACAGAAGTTGGAAACACCATATATTTT.

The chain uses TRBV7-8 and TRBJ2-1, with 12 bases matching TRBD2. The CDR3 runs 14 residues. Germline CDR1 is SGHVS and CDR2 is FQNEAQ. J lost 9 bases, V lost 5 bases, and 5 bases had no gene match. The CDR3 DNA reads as TGTGCCAGCAGCCCTACTAGCGGGGGGTTTGAGCAGTTCTTC. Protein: CASSPTSGGFEQFF.

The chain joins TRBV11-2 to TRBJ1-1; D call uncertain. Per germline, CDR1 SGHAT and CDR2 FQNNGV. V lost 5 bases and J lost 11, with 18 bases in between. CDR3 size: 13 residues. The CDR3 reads CASSHRPGELAFF. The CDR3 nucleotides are TGTGCCAGCAGCCACCGGCCCGGGGAGTTGGCTTTCTTT.

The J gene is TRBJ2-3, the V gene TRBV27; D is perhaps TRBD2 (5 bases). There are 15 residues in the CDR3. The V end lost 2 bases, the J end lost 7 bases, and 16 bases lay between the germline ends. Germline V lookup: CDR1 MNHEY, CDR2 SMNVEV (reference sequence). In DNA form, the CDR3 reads TGTGCCAGCAGTTTAGCCAGAGGGCCTAGCTATACGCAGTATTTT. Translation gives CASSLARGPSYTQYF.

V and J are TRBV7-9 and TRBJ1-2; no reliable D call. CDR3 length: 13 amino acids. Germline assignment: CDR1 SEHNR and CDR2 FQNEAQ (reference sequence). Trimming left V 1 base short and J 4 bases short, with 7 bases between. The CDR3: CASSLETSYGYTF. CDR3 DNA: TGTGCCAGCAGCTTAGAGACAAGCTATGGCTACACCTTC.